This entry is about one T cell receptor beta chain. Looked up from germline, CDR1 is LNHDA and CDR2 is SQIVND (reference sequence). The CDR3 has 14 residues. The V gene end was trimmed by 3 bases and the J gene end by 11 bases; junction bases not matched to a gene: 7. This record comes from a study of PD-L1 blockade in urothelial cancer. Documented time point: pretreatment peripheral blood. Patients yielded 1 to 8 samples each, pretreatment and on-treatment. The repertoire was sequenced with immunoSEQ multiplex PCR; TCRdb's copy has only in-frame clones and lacks some. Altogether tens of thousands of clones are present, 81% being singletons, with the ten largest covering 3.2%.

This TCR came from a man between 65 and 85 years old with urothelial cancer. The sequencing used PBMCs, collected around atezolizumab (anti-PD-L1) treatment. J is TRBJ1-1 and V is TRBV19; 12 bases are a match to TRBD1. The CDR3 DNA sequence: TGTGCCAGTAGTATTCCCGGGACAGGGGGCACGGCTTTCTTT. This gives the protein CASSIPGTGGTAFF.